This record looks at one TCR beta chain sequence and its context. Its antigen remains unknown. Trimming cost V 0 bases and J 1 base; bases outside gene matches: 8. CDR1 and CDR2 from the germline V gene are SGDLS and YYNGEE. The CDR3 covers 17 residues. This table comes from immunoSEQ multiplex PCR, and its TCRdb copy is limited to in-frame clones, with some not included. The sample holds 150,000 to 200,000 clones, around 86% seen once. The sample belongs to a study of cytomegalovirus exposure and HLA in healthy donors. Study-wide results and limits: Reports credit the classifier with highly specific, highly sensitive diagnosis of cytomegalovirus status.

Sequenced material: PBMCs. The source is a man between 18 and 29 years old in good health and CMV-seropositive. This chain joins TRBV9 and TRBJ2-7; 9 positions match TRBD1. The DNA of the CDR3 is TGTGCCAGCAGCGTAGAAAAGGGGGGACAGGGTTCCTACGAGCAGTACTTC. Its translation is CASSVEKGGQGSYEQYF.